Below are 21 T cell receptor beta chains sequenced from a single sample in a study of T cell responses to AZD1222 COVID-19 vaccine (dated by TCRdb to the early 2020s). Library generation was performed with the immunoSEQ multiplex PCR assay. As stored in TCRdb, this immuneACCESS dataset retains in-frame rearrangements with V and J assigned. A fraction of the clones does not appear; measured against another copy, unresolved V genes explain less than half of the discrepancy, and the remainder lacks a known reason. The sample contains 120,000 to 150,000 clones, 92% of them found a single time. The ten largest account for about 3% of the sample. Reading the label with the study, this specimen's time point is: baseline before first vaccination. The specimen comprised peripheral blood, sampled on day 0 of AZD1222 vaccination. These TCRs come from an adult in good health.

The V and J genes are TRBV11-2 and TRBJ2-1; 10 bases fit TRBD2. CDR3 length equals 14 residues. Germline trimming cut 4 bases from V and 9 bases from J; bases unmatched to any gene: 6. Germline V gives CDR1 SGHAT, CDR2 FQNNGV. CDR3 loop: CASSSSSGSVEQFF. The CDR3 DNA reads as TGTGCCAGCAGCTCATCTAGCGGGAGTGTTGAGCAGTTCTTC.

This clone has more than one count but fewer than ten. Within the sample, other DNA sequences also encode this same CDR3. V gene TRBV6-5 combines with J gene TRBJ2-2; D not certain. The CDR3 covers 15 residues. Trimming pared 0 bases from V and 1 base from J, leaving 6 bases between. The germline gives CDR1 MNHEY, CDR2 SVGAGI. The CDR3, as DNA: TGTGCCAGCAGTTACTCGAAGCAGAACACCGGGGAGCTGTTTTTT. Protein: CASSYSKQNTGELFF.

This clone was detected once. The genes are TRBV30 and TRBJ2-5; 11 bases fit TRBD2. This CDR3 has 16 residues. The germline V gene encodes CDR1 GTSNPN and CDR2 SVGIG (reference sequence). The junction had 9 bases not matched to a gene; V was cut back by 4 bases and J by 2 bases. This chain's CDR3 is CAWNTGTSGDQETQYF. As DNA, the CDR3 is TGTGCCTGGAACACCGGGACTAGCGGAGATCAAGAGACCCAGTACTTC.

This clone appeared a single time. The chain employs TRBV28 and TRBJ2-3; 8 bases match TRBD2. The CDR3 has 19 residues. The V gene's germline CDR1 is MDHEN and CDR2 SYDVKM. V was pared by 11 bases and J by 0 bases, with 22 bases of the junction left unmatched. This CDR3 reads CARGGPPAGVPSSTDTQYF. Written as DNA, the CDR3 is TGTGCCCGCGGGGGGCCCCCCGCTGGGGTCCCCTCTAGCACAGATACGCAGTATTTT.

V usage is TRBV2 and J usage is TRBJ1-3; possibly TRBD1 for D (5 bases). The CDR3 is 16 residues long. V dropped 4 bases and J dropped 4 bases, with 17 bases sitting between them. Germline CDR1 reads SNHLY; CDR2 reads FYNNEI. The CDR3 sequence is CASSVGPIGRGNTIYF. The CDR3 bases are TGTGCCAGCAGTGTGGGGCCCATAGGACGCGGAAACACCATATATTTT.

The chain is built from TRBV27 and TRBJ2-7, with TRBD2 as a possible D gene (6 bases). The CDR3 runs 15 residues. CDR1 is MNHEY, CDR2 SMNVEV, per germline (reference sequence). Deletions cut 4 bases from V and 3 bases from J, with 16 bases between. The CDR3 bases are TGTGCCAGCAGTTCCAGACTAGGCTCCATCTACGAGCAGTACTTC. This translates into CASSSRLGSIYEQYF.

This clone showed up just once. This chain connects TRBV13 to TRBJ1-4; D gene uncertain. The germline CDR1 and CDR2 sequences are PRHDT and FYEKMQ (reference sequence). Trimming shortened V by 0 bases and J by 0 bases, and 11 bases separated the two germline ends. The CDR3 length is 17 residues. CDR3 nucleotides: TGTGCCAGCAGCTTAGGCCGGTCCGGAGCAACTAATGAAAAACTGTTTTTT. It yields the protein CASSLGRSGATNEKLFF. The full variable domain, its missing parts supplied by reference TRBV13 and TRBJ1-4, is AAGVIQSPRHLIKEKRETATLKCYPIPRHDTVYWYQQGPGQDPQFLISFYEKMQSDKGSIPDRFSAQQFSDYHSELNMSSLELGDSALYFCASSLGRSGATNEKLFFGSGTQLSVL.

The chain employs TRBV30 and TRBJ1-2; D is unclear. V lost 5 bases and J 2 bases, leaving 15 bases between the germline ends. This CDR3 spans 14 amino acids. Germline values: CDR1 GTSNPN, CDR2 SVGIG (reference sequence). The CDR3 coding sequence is TGTGCCTGGGCTTGGGCAGGCGGCAACTATGGCTACACCTTC. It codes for CAWAWAGGNYGYTF.

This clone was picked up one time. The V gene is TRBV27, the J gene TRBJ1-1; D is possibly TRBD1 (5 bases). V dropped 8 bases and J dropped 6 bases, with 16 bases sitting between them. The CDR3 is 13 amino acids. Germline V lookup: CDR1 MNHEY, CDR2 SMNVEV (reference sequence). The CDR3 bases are TGTGCCAGCTCCCACGGGGACTGGGCTGAAGCTTTCTTT. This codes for CASSHGDWAEAFF.

The CDR3 reads CATSDSLDRGGYGYTF. The DNA for the CDR3 is TGTGCCACCAGTGATTCCTTGGACAGGGGAGGTTATGGCTACACCTTC. The V gene is TRBV24-1, the J gene TRBJ1-2; TRBD1 agrees at 9 bases. CDR3 length: 16 residues. V was pared by 2 bases and J by 5 bases, with 8 bases of the junction left unmatched. CDR1 is KGHDR, CDR2 SFDVKD, per germline.

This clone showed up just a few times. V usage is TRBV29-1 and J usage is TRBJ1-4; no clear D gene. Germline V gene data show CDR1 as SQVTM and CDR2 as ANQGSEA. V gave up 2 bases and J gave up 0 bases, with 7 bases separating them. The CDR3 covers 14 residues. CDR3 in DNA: TGCAGCGTTGAACTCGCCACAACTAATGAAAAACTGTTTTTT. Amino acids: CSVELATTNEKLFF.

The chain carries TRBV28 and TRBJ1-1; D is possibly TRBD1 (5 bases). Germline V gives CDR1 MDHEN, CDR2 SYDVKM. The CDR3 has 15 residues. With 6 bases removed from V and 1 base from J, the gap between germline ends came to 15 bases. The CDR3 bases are TGTGCCAGCAGCGAGGTGGGGCAGGGGAACACTGAAGCTTTCTTT. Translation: CASSEVGQGNTEAFF.

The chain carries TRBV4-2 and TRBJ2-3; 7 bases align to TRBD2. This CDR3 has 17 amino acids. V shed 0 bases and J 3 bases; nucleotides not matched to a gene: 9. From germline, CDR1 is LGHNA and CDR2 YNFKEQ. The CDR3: CASSQDQFLAATDTQYF. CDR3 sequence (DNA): TGTGCCAGCAGCCAAGATCAATTCCTAGCGGCGACAGATACGCAGTATTTT.

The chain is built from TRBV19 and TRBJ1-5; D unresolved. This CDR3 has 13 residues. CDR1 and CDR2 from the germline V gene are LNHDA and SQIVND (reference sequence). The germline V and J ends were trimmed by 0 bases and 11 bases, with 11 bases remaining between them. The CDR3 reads CASSIDPLSAQHF. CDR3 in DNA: TGTGCCAGTAGTATAGACCCGCTCTCGGCCCAGCATTTT.

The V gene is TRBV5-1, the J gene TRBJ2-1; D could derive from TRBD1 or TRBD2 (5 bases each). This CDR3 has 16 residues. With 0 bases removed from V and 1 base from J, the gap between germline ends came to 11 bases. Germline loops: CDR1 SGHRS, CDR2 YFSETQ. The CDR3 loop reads CASSLGGAWSYNEQFF. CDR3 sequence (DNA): TGCGCCAGCAGCTTGGGAGGGGCCTGGTCCTACAATGAGCAGTTCTTC.

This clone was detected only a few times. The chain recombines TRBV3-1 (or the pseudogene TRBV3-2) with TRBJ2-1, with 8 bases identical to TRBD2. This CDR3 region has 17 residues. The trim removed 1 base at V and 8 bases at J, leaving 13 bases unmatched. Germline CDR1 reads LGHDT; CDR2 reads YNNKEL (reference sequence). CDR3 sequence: CASSQARTSRRTDEQFF. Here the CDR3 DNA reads TGTGCCAGCAGCCAAGCTCGGACTAGCAGACGCACCGATGAGCAGTTCTTC.

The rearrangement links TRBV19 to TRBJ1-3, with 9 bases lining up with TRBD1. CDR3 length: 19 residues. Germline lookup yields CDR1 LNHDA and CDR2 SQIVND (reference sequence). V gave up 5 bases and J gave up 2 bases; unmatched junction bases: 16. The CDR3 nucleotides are TGTGCCAGTAGTCGTCGGGCAACCGGGACAGGGCTCCCTGGAAACACCATATATTTT. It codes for CASSRRATGTGLPGNTIYF.

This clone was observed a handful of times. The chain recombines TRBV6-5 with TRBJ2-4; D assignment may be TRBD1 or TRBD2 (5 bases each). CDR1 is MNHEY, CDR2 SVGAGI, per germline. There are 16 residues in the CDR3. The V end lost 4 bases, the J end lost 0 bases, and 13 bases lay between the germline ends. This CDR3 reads CASSCVEGLAKNIQYF. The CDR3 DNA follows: TGTGCCAGCAGTTGCGTCGAGGGGCTAGCCAAAAACATTCAGTACTTC.

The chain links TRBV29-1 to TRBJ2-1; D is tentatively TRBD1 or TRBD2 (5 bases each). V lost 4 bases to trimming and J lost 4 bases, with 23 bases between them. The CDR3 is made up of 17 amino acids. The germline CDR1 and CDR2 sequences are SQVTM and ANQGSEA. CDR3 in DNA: TGCAGCGTTGCCGGGGACCTCATTAGCCTTGTTTACAATGAGCAGTTCTTC. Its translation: CSVAGDLISLVYNEQFF.

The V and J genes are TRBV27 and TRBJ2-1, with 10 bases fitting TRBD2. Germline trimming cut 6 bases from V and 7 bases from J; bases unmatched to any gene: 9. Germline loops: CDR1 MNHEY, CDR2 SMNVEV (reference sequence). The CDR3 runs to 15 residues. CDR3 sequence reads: CASRPSGRVVNEQFF. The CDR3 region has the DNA TGTGCCAGCAGACCGAGCGGGAGGGTCGTAAATGAGCAGTTCTTC.

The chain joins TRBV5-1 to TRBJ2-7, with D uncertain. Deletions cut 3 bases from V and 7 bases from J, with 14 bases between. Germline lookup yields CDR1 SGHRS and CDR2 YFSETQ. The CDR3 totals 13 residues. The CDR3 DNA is TGCGCCAGCAGCTCCTCCTTTTTGTTAGAGCAGTACTTC. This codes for CASSSSFLLEQYF.